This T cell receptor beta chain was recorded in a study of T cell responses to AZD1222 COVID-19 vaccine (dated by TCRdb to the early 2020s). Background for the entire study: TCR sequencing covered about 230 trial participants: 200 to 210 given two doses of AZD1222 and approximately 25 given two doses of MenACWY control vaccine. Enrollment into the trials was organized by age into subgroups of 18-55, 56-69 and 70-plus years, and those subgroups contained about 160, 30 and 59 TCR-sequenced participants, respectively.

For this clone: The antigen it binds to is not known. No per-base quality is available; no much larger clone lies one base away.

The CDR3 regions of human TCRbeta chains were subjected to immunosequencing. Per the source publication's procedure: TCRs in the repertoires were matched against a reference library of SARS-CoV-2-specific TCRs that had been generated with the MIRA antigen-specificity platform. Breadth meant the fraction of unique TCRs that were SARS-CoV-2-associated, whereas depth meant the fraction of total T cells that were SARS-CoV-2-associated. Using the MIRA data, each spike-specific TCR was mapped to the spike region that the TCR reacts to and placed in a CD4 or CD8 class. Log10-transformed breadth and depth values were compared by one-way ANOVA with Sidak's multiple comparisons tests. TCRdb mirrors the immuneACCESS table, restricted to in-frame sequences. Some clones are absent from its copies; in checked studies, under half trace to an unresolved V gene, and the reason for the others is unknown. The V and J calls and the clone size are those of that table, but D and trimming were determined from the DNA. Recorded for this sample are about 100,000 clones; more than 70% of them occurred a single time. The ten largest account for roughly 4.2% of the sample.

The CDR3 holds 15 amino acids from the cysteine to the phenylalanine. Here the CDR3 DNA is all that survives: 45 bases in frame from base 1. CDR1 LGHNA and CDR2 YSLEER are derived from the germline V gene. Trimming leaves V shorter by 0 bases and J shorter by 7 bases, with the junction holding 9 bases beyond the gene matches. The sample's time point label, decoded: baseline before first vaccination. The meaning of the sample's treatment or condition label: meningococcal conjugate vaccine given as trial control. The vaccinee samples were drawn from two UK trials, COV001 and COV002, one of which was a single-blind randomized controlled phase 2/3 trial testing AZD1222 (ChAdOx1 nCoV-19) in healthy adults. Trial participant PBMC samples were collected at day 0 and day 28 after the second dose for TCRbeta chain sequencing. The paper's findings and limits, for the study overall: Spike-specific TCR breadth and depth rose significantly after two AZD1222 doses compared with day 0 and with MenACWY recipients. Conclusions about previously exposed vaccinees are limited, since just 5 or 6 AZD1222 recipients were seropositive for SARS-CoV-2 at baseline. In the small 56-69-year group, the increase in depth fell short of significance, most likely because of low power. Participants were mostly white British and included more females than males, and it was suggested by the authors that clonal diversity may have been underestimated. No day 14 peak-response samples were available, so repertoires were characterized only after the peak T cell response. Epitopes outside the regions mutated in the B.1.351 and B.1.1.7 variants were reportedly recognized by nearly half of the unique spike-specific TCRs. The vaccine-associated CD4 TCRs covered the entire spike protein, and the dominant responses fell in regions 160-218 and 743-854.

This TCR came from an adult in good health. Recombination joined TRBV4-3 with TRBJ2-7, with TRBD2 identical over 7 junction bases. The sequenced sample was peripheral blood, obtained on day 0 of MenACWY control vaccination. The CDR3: CASSQDPGGPFEQYF. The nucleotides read TGCGCCAGCAGCCAAGATCCGGGAGGCCCTTTTGAGCAGTACTTC.